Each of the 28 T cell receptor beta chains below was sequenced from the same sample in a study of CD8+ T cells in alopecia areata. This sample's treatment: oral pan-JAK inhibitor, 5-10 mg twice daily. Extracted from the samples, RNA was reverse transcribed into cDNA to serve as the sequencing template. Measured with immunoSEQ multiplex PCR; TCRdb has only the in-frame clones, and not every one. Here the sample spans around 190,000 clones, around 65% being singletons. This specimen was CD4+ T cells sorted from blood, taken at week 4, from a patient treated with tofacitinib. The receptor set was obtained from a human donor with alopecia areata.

The CDR3 DNA reads as TGTGCCAGCAGCACACCGGACGGAGCCTACGAGCAGTACTTC. As protein: CASSTPDGAYEQYF. V and J are TRBV6-6 and TRBJ2-7; D is uncertain. CDR3 length equals 14 residues. V gave up 6 bases and J gave up 2 bases, with 14 bases separating them. CDR1 is MNHNY and CDR2 is SVGAGI in the germline V gene (reference sequence).

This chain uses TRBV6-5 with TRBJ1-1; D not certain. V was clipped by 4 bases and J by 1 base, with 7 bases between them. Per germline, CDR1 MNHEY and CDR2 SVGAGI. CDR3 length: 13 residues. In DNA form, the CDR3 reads TGTGCCAGCAGTTCTGGAGGGAACACTGAAGCTTTCTTT. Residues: CASSSGGNTEAFF.

CDR3 sequence reads: CASSVLGYNEQFF. CDR3 sequence (DNA): TGTGCCAGCAGTGTGTTAGGATACAATGAGCAGTTCTTC. The V gene is TRBV2, the J gene TRBJ2-1; the D is unclear. The CDR3 covers 13 residues. Trimming stripped 4 bases from V and 4 bases from J, with 8 bases between. CDR1 SNHLY and CDR2 FYNNEI come from the germline V gene.

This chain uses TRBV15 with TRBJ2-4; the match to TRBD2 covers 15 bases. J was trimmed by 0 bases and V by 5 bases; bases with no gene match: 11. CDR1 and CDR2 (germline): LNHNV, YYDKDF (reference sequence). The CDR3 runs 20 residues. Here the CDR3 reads CATSEGLAGGQFLAKNIQYF. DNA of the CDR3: TGTGCCACCAGCGAGGGACTAGCGGGGGGACAATTTCTAGCCAAAAACATTCAGTACTTC.

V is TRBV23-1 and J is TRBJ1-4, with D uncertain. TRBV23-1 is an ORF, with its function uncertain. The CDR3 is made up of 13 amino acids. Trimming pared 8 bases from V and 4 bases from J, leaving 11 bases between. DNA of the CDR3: TGCGCCAGCGGCGGCGGAATTAATGAAAAACTGTTTTTT. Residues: CASGGGINEKLFF.

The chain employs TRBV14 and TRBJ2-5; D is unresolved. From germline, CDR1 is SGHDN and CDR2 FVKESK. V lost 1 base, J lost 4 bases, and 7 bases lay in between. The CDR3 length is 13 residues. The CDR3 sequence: CASSQGSRETQYF. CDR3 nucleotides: TGTGCCAGCAGCCAAGGGTCAAGAGAGACCCAGTACTTC.

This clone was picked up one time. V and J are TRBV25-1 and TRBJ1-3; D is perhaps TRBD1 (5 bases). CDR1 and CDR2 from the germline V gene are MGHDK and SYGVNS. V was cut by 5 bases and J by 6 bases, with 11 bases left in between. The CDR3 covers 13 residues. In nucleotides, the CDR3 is TGTGCCAGCAGTCGAGGGGAGAAAAACACCATATATTTT. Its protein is CASSRGEKNTIYF. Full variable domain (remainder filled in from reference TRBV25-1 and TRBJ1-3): EADIYQTPRYLVIGTGKKITLECSQTMGHDKMYWYQQDPGMELHLIHYSYGVNSTEKGDLSSESTVSRIRTEHFPLTLESARPSHTSQYLCASSRGEKNTIYFGEGSWLTVV.

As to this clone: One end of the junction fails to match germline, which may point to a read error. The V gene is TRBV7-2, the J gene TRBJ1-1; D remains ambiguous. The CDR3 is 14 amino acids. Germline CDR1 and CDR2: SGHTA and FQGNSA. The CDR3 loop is CASSLAELNTEAFF. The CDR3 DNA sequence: TGTGCCAGCAGCCTAGCAGAATTGAACACTGAAGCTTTCTTT. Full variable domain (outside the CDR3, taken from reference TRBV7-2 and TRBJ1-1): GAGVSQSPSNKVTEKGKDVELRCDPISGHTALYWYRQSLGQGLEFLIYFQGNSAPDKSGLPSDRFSAERTGGSVSTLTIQRTQQEDSAVYLCASSLAELNTEAFFGQGTRLTVV.

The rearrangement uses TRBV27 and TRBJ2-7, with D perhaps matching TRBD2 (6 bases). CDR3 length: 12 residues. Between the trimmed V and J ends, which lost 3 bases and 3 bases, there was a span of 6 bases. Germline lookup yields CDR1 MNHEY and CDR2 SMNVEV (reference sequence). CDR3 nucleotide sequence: TGTGCCAGCAGTTTGGGGGGCTACGAGCAGTACTTC. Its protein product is CASSLGGYEQYF.

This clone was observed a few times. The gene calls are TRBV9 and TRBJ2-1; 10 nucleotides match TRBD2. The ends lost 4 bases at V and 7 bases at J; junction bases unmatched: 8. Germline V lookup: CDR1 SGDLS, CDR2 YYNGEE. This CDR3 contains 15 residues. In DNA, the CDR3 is TGTGCCAGCAGCCCGAGGGTGACTAGCGGGAATGAGCAGTTCTTC. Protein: CASSPRVTSGNEQFF.

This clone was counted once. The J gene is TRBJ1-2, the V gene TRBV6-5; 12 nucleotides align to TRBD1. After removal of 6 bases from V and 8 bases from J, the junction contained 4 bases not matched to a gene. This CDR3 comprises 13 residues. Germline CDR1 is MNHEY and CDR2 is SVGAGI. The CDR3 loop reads CASRGTGGEGYTF. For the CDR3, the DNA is TGTGCCAGCAGGGGGACAGGGGGCGAGGGCTACACCTTC.

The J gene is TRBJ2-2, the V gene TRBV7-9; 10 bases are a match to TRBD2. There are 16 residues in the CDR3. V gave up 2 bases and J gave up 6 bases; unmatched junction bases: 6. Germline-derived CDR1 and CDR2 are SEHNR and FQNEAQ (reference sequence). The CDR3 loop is CASSLPSGGAAGELFF. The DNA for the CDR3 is TGTGCCAGCAGCTTACCCAGCGGGGGGGCCGCCGGGGAGCTGTTTTTT. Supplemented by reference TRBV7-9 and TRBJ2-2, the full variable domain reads DTGVSQNPRHKITKRGQNVTFRCDPISEHNRLYWYRQTLGQGPEFLTYFQNEAQLEKSRLLSDRFSAERPKGSFSTLEIQRTEQGDSAMYLCASSLPSGGAAGELFFGEGSRLTVL.

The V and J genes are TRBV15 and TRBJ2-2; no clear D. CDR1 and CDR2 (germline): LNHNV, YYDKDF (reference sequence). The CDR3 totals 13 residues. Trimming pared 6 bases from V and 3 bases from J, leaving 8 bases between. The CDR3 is CATSRPDTGELFF. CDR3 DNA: TGTGCCACCAGTAGGCCTGACACCGGGGAGCTGTTTTTT. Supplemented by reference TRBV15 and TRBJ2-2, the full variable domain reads DAMVIQNPRYQVTQFGKPVTLSCSQTLNHNVMYWYQQKSSQAPKLLFHYYDKDFNNEADTPDNFQSRRPNTSFCFLDIRSPGLGDTAMYLCATSRPDTGELFFGEGSRLTVL.

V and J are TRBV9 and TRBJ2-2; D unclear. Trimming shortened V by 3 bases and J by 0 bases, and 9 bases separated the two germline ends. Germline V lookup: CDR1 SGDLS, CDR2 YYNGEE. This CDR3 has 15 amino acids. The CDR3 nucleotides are TGTGCCAGCAGCGGCGCAGCCTCGAACACCGGGGAGCTGTTTTTT. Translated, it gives CASSGAASNTGELFF.

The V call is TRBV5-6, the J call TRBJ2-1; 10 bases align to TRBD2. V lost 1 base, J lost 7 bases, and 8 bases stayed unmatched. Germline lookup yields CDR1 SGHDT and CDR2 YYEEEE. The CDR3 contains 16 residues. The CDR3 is CASSLISSGGGNEQFF. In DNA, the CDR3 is TGTGCCAGCAGCTTGATCTCTAGCGGGGGAGGTAATGAGCAGTTCTTC.

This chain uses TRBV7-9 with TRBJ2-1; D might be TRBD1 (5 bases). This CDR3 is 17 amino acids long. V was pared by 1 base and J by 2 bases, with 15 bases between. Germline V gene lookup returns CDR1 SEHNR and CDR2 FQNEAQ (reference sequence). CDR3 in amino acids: CASSLVQQGYTYNEQFF. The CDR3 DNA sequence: TGTGCCAGCAGCTTAGTGCAGCAGGGTTACACCTACAATGAGCAGTTCTTC.

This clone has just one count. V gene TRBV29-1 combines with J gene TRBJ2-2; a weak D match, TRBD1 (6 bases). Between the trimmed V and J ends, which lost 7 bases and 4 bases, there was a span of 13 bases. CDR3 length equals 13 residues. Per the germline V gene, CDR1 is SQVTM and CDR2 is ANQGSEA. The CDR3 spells CSAGGQSTGELFF. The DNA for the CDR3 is TGCAGCGCCGGAGGACAGAGCACCGGGGAGCTGTTTTTT.

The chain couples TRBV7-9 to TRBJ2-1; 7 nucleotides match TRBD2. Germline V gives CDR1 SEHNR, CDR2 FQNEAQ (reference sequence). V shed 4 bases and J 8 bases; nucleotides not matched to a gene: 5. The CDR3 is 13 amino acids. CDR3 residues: CASSYGTNHEQFF. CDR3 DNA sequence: TGTGCCAGCAGCTATGGGACTAACCATGAGCAGTTCTTC. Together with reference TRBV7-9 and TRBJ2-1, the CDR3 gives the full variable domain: DTGVSQNPRHKITKRGQNVTFRCDPISEHNRLYWYRQTLGQGPEFLTYFQNEAQLEKSRLLSDRFSAERPKGSFSTLEIQRTEQGDSAMYLCASSYGTNHEQFFGPGTRLTVL.

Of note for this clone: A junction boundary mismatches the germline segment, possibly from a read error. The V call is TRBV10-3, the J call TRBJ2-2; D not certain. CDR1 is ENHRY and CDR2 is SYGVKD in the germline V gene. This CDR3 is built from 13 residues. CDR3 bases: TGTGCCAGCAGTTTGCCGGGCGGCGGGGAGCTGTTTTTT. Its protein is CASSLPGGGELFF.

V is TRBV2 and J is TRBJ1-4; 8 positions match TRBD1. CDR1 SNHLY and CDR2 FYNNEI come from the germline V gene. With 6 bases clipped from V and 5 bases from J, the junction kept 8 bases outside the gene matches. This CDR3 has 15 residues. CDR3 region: CASSRDRGVNEKLFF. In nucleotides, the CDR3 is TGTGCCAGCAGCCGCGACAGGGGCGTGAATGAAAAACTGTTTTTT. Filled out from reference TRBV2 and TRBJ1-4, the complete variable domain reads EPEVTQTPSHQVTQMGQEVILRCVPISNHLYFYWYRQILGQKVEFLVSFYNNEISEKSEIFDDQFSVERPDGSNFTLKIRSTKLEDSAMYFCASSRDRGVNEKLFFGSGTQLSVL.

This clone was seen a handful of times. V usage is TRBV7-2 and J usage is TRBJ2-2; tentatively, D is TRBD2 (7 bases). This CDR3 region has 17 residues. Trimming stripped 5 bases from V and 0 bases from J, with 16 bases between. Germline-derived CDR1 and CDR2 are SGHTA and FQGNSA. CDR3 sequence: CASSPLRGGTNTGELFF. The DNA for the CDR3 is TGTGCCAGCAGCCCCCTTAGGGGGGGGACGAACACCGGGGAGCTGTTTTTT.

The CDR3 region is CASSHFTDTQYF. The CDR3 DNA reads as TGCGCCAGCAGCCACTTCACAGATACGCAGTATTTT. The rearrangement joins TRBV4-1 to TRBJ2-3; D gene ambiguous. V lost 3 bases, J lost 2 bases, and 3 bases lay in between. Germline assignment: CDR1 MGHRA and CDR2 YSYEKL. The CDR3 loop spans 12 amino acids.

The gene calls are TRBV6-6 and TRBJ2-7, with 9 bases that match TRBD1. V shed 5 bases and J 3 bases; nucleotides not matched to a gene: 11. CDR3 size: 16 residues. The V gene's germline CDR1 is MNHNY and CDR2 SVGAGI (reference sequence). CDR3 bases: TGTGCCAGCAGTCCCGCAGCAGGGACAGGGATCTACGAGCAGTACTTC. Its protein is CASSPAAGTGIYEQYF.

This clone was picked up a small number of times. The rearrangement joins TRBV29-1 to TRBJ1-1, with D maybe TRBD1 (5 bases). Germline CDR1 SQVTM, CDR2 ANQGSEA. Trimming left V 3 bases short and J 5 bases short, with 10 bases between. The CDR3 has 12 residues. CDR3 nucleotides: TGCAGCGTTGACCAGGGAACGACTGAAGCTTTCTTT. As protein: CSVDQGTTEAFF.

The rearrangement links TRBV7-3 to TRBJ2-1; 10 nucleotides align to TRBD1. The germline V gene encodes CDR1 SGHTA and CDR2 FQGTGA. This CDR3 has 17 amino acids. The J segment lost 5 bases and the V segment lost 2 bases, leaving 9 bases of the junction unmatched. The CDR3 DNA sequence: TGTGCCAGCAGCTTAGTCAGGAGGACAGGGGGACACAATGAGCAGTTCTTC. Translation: CASSLVRRTGGHNEQFF.

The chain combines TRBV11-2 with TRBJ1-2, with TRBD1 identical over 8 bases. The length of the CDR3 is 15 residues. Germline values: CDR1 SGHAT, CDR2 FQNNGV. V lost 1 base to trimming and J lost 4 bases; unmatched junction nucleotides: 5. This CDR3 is CASSLVQGASYGYTF. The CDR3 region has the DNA TGTGCCAGCAGCTTAGTTCAGGGGGCGAGCTATGGCTACACCTTC.

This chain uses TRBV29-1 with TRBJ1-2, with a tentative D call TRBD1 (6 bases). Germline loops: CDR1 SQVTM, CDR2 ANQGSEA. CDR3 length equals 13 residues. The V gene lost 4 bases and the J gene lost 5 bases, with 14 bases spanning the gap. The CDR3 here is CSVVSGTPYGYTF. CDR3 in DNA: TGCAGCGTTGTATCCGGGACACCATATGGCTACACCTTC.

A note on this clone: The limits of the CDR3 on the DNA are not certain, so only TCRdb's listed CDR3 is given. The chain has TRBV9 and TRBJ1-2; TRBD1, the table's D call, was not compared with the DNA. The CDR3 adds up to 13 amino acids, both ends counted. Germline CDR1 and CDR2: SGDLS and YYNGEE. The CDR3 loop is CASSVAFGTFLTF.